The 30 T cell receptor beta chains presented below share a single source sample, sequenced in a study of blood T cell repertoires in COVID-19. The table came from immunoSEQ multiplex PCR; TCRdb's copy has only in-frame clones and leaves some out. The table lists 25,000 to 40,000 clones, 85% to 90% of them singletons, with roughly 15% in the top ten. Sequencing input: peripheral blood. The receptors shown here come from a woman between 55 and 75 years old with active COVID-19.

The V gene is TRBV30, the J gene TRBJ2-7; TRBD1 matches 9 bases. V trimming: 5 bases; J trimming: 4 bases; junction bases outside the gene matches: 6. Germline V gene data show CDR1 as GTSNPN and CDR2 as SVGIG (reference sequence). This CDR3 comprises 13 residues. CDR3 coding DNA: TGTGCCTGGGCGGGTGGACAGGGGTACGAGCAGTACTTC. Translated: CAWAGGQGYEQYF.

This sequence joins TRBV2 and TRBJ2-5; 9 nucleotides agree with TRBD2. Trimming took 5 bases from V and 1 from J; bases not matched to a gene: 5. This CDR3 has 15 amino acids. CDR1 SNHLY and CDR2 FYNNEI come from the germline V gene. The CDR3 loop is CASSRSGRAQETQYF. Here the CDR3 DNA reads TGTGCCAGCAGTCGTAGCGGGAGAGCCCAAGAGACCCAGTACTTC. The full variable domain, completed using reference TRBV2 and TRBJ2-5, is EPEVTQTPSHQVTQMGQEVILRCVPISNHLYFYWYRQILGQKVEFLVSFYNNEISEKSEIFDDQFSVERPDGSNFTLKIRSTKLEDSAMYFCASSRSGRAQETQYFGPGTRLLVL.

This chain links TRBV7-6 with TRBJ2-5, with TRBD1 as a possible D gene (6 bases). Germline lookup yields CDR1 SGHVS and CDR2 FNYEAQ. V was shortened by 5 bases and J by 1 base, with 11 bases between the two germline ends. The CDR3 is 14 residues long. CDR3 DNA sequence: TGTGCCAGCAGCGGAGACAGGCGCCAAGAGACCCAGTACTTC. Protein product: CASSGDRRQETQYF.

This rearrangement joins TRBV11-2 to TRBJ2-5; 9 bases align to TRBD2. Germline V gives CDR1 SGHAT, CDR2 FQNNGV. J gave up 5 bases and V 1 base, and 5 bases lay outside the gene matches. The CDR3 runs 15 residues. CDR3 sequence (DNA): TGTGCCAGCAGCTTAGGCGGGGGGGCTGGGGAGACCCAGTACTTC. Protein product: CASSLGGGAGETQYF.

The chain combines TRBV2 with TRBJ2-5; 10 bases agree with TRBD2. After removal of 5 bases from V and 7 bases from J, the junction contained 7 bases not matched to a gene. The CDR3 consists of 14 residues. CDR1 and CDR2 (germline): SNHLY, FYNNEI. CDR3 bases: TGTGCCAGCAGTCGAAGCGGGGGGGCTGGGACCCAGTACTTC. This codes for CASSRSGGAGTQYF.

The chain combines TRBV6-1 with TRBJ2-1; 7 bases agree with TRBD2. J gave up 2 bases and V 0 bases, and 10 bases lay outside the gene matches. This CDR3 spans 18 amino acids. Germline V gene data show CDR1 as MNHNS and CDR2 as SASEGT. The CDR3 region is CASSEAFQMLAAYNEQFF. The CDR3 nucleotides are TGTGCCAGCAGTGAAGCGTTTCAAATGCTAGCGGCCTACAATGAGCAGTTCTTC.

This clone was observed a single time. The chain couples TRBV15 to TRBJ2-7; 9 nucleotides agree with TRBD1. The V gene end was trimmed by 0 bases and the J gene end by 1 base; junction bases not matched to a gene: 10. The germline V gene has CDR1 LNHNV and CDR2 YYDKDF (reference sequence). CDR3 length equals 18 residues. The CDR3 coding sequence is TGTGCCACCAGCAGAGATCTATCCGGGACAGGGTCGTCCTACGAGCAGTACTTC. Protein sequence: CATSRDLSGTGSSYEQYF.

The chain employs TRBV7-8 and TRBJ2-7; 10 bases match TRBD1. V was clipped by 4 bases and J by 6 bases; unmatched bases: 15. The CDR3 length is 17 residues. Germline CDR1 reads SGHVS; CDR2 reads FQNEAQ. Here the CDR3 reads CASSSHAGTGVSGEQYF. The DNA of the CDR3 is TGTGCCAGCAGCTCCCATGCCGGGACAGGGGTTTCGGGCGAGCAGTACTTC. The entire variable domain, with the rest obtained from reference TRBV7-8 and TRBJ2-7, is as follows: GAGVSQSPRYKVAKRGQDVALRCDPISGHVSLFWYQQALGQGPEFLTYFQNEAQLDKSGLPSDRFFAERPEGSVSTLKIQRTQQEDSAVYLCASSSHAGTGVSGEQYFGPGTRLTVT.

The CDR3 here is CASSLRGSYGYTF. In nucleotides, the CDR3 is TGTGCCAGCAGTTTACGGGGTAGCTATGGCTACACCTTC. The chain recombines TRBV12-3 or TRBV12-4 with TRBJ1-2; D unclear. CDR3 size: 13 residues. The ends were cut back, 2 bases at V and 4 bases at J, with 8 bases in the middle.

The chain has TRBV6-2 or TRBV6-3 and TRBJ1-4; D is ambiguous. CDR3 length: 14 amino acids. Trimming pared 6 bases from V and 7 bases from J, leaving 15 bases between. CDR1 MNHEY and CDR2 SVGEGT come from the germline V gene. The CDR3 DNA sequence: TGTGCCAGCAGCCAGGATTCAGAGGGTGAAAAACTGTTTTTT. Its protein is CASSQDSEGEKLFF.

This clone has only one observation. The J gene is TRBJ2-7, the V gene TRBV6-6; the match to TRBD2 covers 11 bases. V gave up 5 bases and J gave up 1 base; unmatched junction bases: 4. The germline V gene has CDR1 MNHNY and CDR2 SVGAGI (reference sequence). There are 15 residues in the CDR3. The CDR3 protein is CASSHGTSGSYEQYF. The DNA for the CDR3 is TGTGCCAGCAGTCACGGGACTAGCGGATCCTACGAGCAGTACTTC.

The genes are TRBV27 and TRBJ2-4; 9 nucleotides match TRBD1. In germline, CDR1 is MNHEY, CDR2 SMNVEV (reference sequence). The trim removed 4 bases at V and 1 base at J, leaving 14 bases unmatched. The CDR3 contains 19 residues. The CDR3 region is CASSYRPGQGGMAKNIQYF. The CDR3 region has the DNA TGTGCCAGCAGTTATCGACCGGGACAGGGAGGGATGGCCAAAAACATTCAGTACTTC.

The rearrangement uses TRBV28 and TRBJ2-7; D call uncertain. In germline, CDR1 is MDHEN, CDR2 SYDVKM. Trimming stripped 5 bases from V and 3 bases from J, with 17 bases between. CDR3 length: 15 amino acids. The CDR3 loop reads CASSPPAERYYEQYF. CDR3 DNA: TGTGCCAGCAGTCCCCCCGCCGAACGGTACTACGAGCAGTACTTC.

V usage is TRBV7-9 and J usage is TRBJ2-7, with 11 bases identical to TRBD1. CDR1 SEHNR and CDR2 FQNEAQ come from the germline V gene (reference sequence). The V segment lost 5 bases and the J segment 4 bases; nucleotides outside the gene matches: 7. This CDR3 contains 15 residues. CDR3 residues: CASSQSGTGGYEQYF. The DNA for the CDR3 is TGTGCCAGCAGCCAGTCCGGGACAGGGGGGTACGAGCAGTACTTC.

The chain couples TRBV28 to TRBJ1-4; 8 nucleotides match TRBD1. Germline CDR1 is MDHEN and CDR2 is SYDVKM. Trimming took 6 bases from V and 5 from J; bases not matched to a gene: 8. The CDR3 loop spans 15 amino acids. CDR3 loop: CASRPQGARNEKLFF. CDR3 bases: TGTGCCAGCAGACCCCAGGGGGCGCGAAATGAAAAACTGTTTTTT.

The CDR3 DNA sequence: TGCGCCAGCAGCCAAGTTAACGAGAAGGGCTACACCTTC. Translating gives CASSQVNEKGYTF. The rearrangement uses TRBV4-1 and TRBJ1-2; D unclear. V was pared by 1 base and J by 8 bases, with 11 bases between. This CDR3 is built from 13 residues. The germline gives CDR1 MGHRA, CDR2 YSYEKL.

This clone was seen more than once but under ten times. This chain uses TRBV11-2 with TRBJ2-1; the D gene is possibly TRBD2 (5 bases). V was pared by 3 bases and J by 0 bases, with 12 bases between. CDR1 and CDR2 (germline): SGHAT, FQNNGV. CDR3 length: 16 amino acids. CDR3 region: CASSFGVVSSYNEQFF. CDR3 DNA sequence: TGTGCCAGCAGCTTCGGGGTGGTAAGCTCCTACAATGAGCAGTTCTTC.

This chain uses TRBV9 with TRBJ2-7, with TRBD2 identical over 7 bases. This CDR3 has 15 residues. J lost 4 bases, V lost 0 bases, and 7 bases had no gene match. Looked up from germline, CDR1 is SGDLS and CDR2 is YYNGEE. The CDR3 is CASSVGIAGWYEQYF. The CDR3 DNA follows: TGTGCCAGCAGCGTAGGGATAGCGGGCTGGTACGAGCAGTACTTC.

V usage is TRBV3-1 (or the pseudogene TRBV3-2) and J usage is TRBJ2-3; D may be TRBD1 (5 bases). The germline V and J ends were trimmed by 2 bases and 1 base, with 7 bases remaining between them. CDR3 length: 14 amino acids. Germline V gene data show CDR1 as LGHDT and CDR2 as YNNKEL (reference sequence). The CDR3 sequence: CASSQLGGTDTQYF. In nucleotides, the CDR3 is TGTGCCAGCAGCCAATTAGGGGGCACAGATACGCAGTATTTT.

The chain has TRBV9 and TRBJ1-2; no clear D gene. This CDR3 is 15 amino acids long. CDR1 and CDR2 from the germline V gene are SGDLS and YYNGEE. The V end lost 3 bases, the J end lost 5 bases, and 17 bases lay between the germline ends. As DNA, the CDR3 is TGTGCCAGCAGCGGACCACAGCTCATTAAGTATGGCTACACCTTC. Amino acid sequence: CASSGPQLIKYGYTF.

The V gene is TRBV5-6, the J gene TRBJ1-1; tentative D call: TRBD1 (6 bases). The CDR3 runs 17 residues. V was pared by 3 bases and J by 0 bases, with 18 bases between. The germline V gene encodes CDR1 SGHDT and CDR2 YYEEEE. CDR3: CASSWGGVTGMNTEAFF. The CDR3 DNA follows: TGTGCCAGCAGCTGGGGGGGCGTTACAGGGATGAACACTGAAGCTTTCTTT.

The V and J genes are TRBV10-3 and TRBJ2-2, with D unresolved. V lost 8 bases to trimming and J lost 7 bases, with 20 bases between them. Germline assignment: CDR1 ENHRY and CDR2 SYGVKD. This CDR3 has 15 residues. The chain's CDR3 is CAISMGPQPNGELFF. The DNA of the CDR3 is TGTGCCATCTCCATGGGCCCCCAACCAAACGGGGAGCTGTTTTTT.

The rearrangement uses TRBV7-3 and TRBJ1-6, with TRBD1 identical over 8 bases. Trimming at V came to 4 bases and at J to 10 bases, leaving 12 bases not matched to a gene. The CDR3 is made up of 16 amino acids. Germline values: CDR1 SGHTA, CDR2 FQGTGA. CDR3 nucleotide sequence: TGTGCCAGCAGCTCTTACAGACAGGGGTCAGGATCACCCCTCCACTTT. Residues: CASSSYRQGSGSPLHF. Complete variable domain (other parts from reference TRBV7-3 and TRBJ1-6): GAGVSQTPSNKVTEKGKYVELRCDPISGHTALYWYRQSLGQGPEFLIYFQGTGAADDSGLPNDRFFAVRPEGSVSTLKIQRTERGDSAVYLCASSSYRQGSGSPLHFGNGTRLTVT.

The V gene is TRBV5-4, the J gene TRBJ2-4; the D is unclear. This CDR3 region has 12 residues. Germline V gene sequence: CDR1 SGHNT, CDR2 YYREEE (reference sequence). Trimming pared 4 bases from V and 6 bases from J, leaving 8 bases between. The CDR3 region is CASSTDTNIQYF. DNA of the CDR3: TGTGCCAGCAGCACAGACACAAACATTCAGTACTTC. Looking up the rest from reference TRBV5-4 and TRBJ2-4 gives the full variable domain: ETGVTQSPTHLIKTRGQQVTLRCSSQSGHNTVSWYQQALGQGPQFIFQYYREEENGRGNFPPRFSGLQFPNYSSELNVNALELDDSALYLCASSTDTNIQYFGAGTRLSVL.

V gene TRBV21-1 combines with J gene TRBJ2-3; the D call in the table, TRBD1, was not verified against the DNA. TRBV21-1 is a listed pseudogene. CDR3 length: 23 amino acids. The CDR3 region has the DNA TGTGCCAGCAGCAAGATCGGGTCACAGGCGCACAGGGAACCAAACCATCGCACAGATACGCAGTATTTT. As protein: CASSKIGSQAHREPNHRTDTQYF.

The rearrangement uses TRBV7-3 and TRBJ2-3; 9 nucleotides agree with TRBD2. The CDR3 is made up of 16 amino acids. The germline V gene has CDR1 SGHTA and CDR2 FQGTGA. V shed 1 base, J shed 2 bases, and the junction held 4 bases outside the gene matches. As DNA, the CDR3 is TGTGCCAGCAGCTTAAGGGCGGGGGGGATCACAGATACGCAGTATTTT. It encodes CASSLRAGGITDTQYF.

This clone was recorded a few times. This chain joins TRBV28 and TRBJ1-4; 10 bases agree with TRBD1. CDR3 size: 14 residues. Unmatched junction bases numbered 4, after V lost 4 bases and J lost 8 bases. Germline values: CDR1 MDHEN, CDR2 SYDVKM. In nucleotides, the CDR3 is TGTGCCAGCAGTTGGACAGGGGGTAACGAAAAACTGTTTTTT. Translating gives CASSWTGGNEKLFF.

The chain combines TRBV29-1 with TRBJ1-4; the D is unclear. Germline-derived CDR1 and CDR2 are SQVTM and ANQGSEA. There are 14 residues in the CDR3. V lost 5 bases and J 5 bases, leaving 15 bases between the germline ends. The CDR3 DNA is TGCAGCGTTAAGTTCAGATACGGGAATGAAAAACTGTTTTTT. It yields the protein CSVKFRYGNEKLFF.

The chain uses TRBV11-2 and TRBJ2-1; the D is unclear. The V end lost 1 base, the J end lost 8 bases, and 3 bases lay between the germline ends. CDR3 length: 11 amino acids. Germline V gene sequence: CDR1 SGHAT, CDR2 FQNNGV. DNA for the CDR3: TGTGCCAGCAGCTTAGGGCATGAGCAGTTCTTC. It yields the protein CASSLGHEQFF.

This clone was counted only a few times. The CDR3 DNA reads as TGTGCCAGCAGCCCGGAAGGGGCGGGGACTGAAGCTTTCTTT. This codes for CASSPEGAGTEAFF. This chain links TRBV7-2 with TRBJ1-1; a possible D gene is TRBD1 (5 bases). The V gene's germline CDR1 is SGHTA and CDR2 FQGNSA. V lost 5 bases, J lost 5 bases, and 15 bases lay in between. The CDR3 sequence is 14 residues long. Full variable domain (remainder filled in from reference TRBV7-2 and TRBJ1-1): GAGVSQSPSNKVTEKGKDVELRCDPISGHTALYWYRQSLGQGLEFLIYFQGNSAPDKSGLPSDRFSAERTGGSVSTLTIQRTQQEDSAVYLCASSPEGAGTEAFFGQGTRLTVV.